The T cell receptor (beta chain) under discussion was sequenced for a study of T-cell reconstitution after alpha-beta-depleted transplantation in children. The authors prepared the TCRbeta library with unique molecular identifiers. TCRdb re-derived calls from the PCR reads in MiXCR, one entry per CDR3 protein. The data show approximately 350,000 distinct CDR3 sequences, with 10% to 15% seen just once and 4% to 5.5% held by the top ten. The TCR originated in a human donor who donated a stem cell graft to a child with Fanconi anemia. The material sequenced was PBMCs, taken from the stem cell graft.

CDR3 sequence reads: CASSLSQGAYDTQYF. The CDR3 DNA reads TGTGCCAGCAGCCTCTCTCAGGGGGCATATGATACGCAGTATTTT. This chain links TRBV7-8 with TRBJ2-3; 8 nucleotides align to TRBD1. Germline values: CDR1 SGHVS, CDR2 FQNEAQ. V trimming: 5 bases; J trimming: 6 bases; junction bases outside the gene matches: 10. CDR3 length equals 15 residues. Complete variable domain (other parts from reference TRBV7-8 and TRBJ2-3): GAGVSQSPRYKVAKRGQDVALRCDPISGHVSLFWYQQALGQGPEFLTYFQNEAQLDKSGLPSDRFFAERPEGSVSTLKIQRTQQEDSAVYLCASSLSQGAYDTQYFGPGTRLTVL.